This T cell receptor (beta chain) was identified in a study of Graves' ophthalmopathy and Graves' hyperthyroidism. In the study overall: The collection of peripheral blood took place at initial diagnosis, before any treatment.

Ten or more counts support this clonotype. The antigen remains unidentified. RNA transcripts were the source from which TCR beta CDR3 regions were amplified. First-round RT-PCR used HTBI primers; second-round multiplex PCR followed. A single record per CDR3 protein comes from TCRdb applying MiXCR to the multiplex PCR reads. This repertoire shows roughly 300,000 distinct CDR3 sequences, 17% found once; its top ten account for roughly 12%. PBMCs were isolated from an approximately 10 ml sample of fresh peripheral blood. Findings and caveats of the study: The 13-signature model separated ophthalmopathy from stable hyperthyroidism at 85% to 90% sensitivity and nearly 83% specificity. The authors also found most expanded thyroid clonotypes above 0.001 frequency in blood.

This TCR derives from an adult man with Graves' ophthalmopathy. Sequenced: peripheral blood.

The CDR3 DNA sequence: TGCAGCGTTGAGATAACGCGGGGCACTGAAGCTTTCTTT. Residues: CSVEITRGTEAFF. The chain employs TRBV29-1 and TRBJ1-1; no reliable D call. V shed 3 bases and J shed 4 bases, with 12 bases lying between them. CDR1 SQVTM and CDR2 ANQGSEA come from the germline V gene. The CDR3 contains 13 residues.